The text below deals with one TCR beta chain. Its antigen remains unidentified. Using immunoSEQ multiplex PCR, the repertoire was profiled, and TCRdb retains in-frame clones only, with some absent. The table has approximately 89,000 clones, 86% seen once; the top ten hold approximately 5.6%. The data derive from a study of T cell responses to AZD1222 COVID-19 vaccine. Whole-study results and caveats: In a largely white British group with more females than males, clonal diversity was possibly underestimated. Distributed over spike, vaccine-associated CD4 TCRs predominated at 160-218 and 743-854.

The sequence was obtained from an adult who received the AZD1222 COVID-19 vaccine. Sequenced here: peripheral blood, sampled 28 days after the second AZD1222 dose.

The CDR3 reads CASSYALARGKEQFF. The CDR3 DNA reads as TGTGCCAGCAGTTACGCACTAGCCCGGGGTAAGGAGCAGTTCTTC. The rearrangement uses TRBV6-5 and TRBJ2-1, with D possibly being TRBD2 (6 bases). Germline CDR1 reads MNHEY; CDR2 reads SVGAGI. V lost 2 bases to trimming and J lost 10 bases, with 18 bases between them. The CDR3 contains 15 residues.